Sequencing of this T cell receptor (beta chain) was carried out in a study of vaccination and CD4 T cells after COVID-19. Turning to the study itself: The convalescents, six males and four females, included two who were Hispanic.

V was clipped by 5 bases and J by 4 bases, with 5 bases between them. The CDR3 covers 11 residues. Germline CDR1 is SNHLY and CDR2 is FYNNEI. About this clonotype: The target antigen is unknown.

Study-wide points: It was found that, in convalescent patients, 304 of 307 vaccine-specific clones were spike mono-reactive.

Researchers used the Oncomine TCR Beta short-read assay to sequence DNA from cultured CD4+ T cells. TCRdb used MiXCR to reprocess the PCR reads, holding one entry per CDR3 protein. The repertoire holds around 12,000 distinct CDR3 sequences, with over 40% as singletons. Indicated treatment: roughly 11-day PBMC culture with coronavirus spike peptide pools or control peptides (ViraFEST assay). ViraFEST used peptide pools to expand antigen-specific T cells, then sequenced TCRs. The genes are TRBV2 and TRBJ1-2; D ambiguous. The sequences come from cultured CD4+ T cells from blood, collected after SARS-CoV-2 vaccination. The clonotype comes from a human donor with COVID-19. DNA for the CDR3: TGTGCCAGCAGTTTGGCCTATGGCTACACCTTC. This translates into CASSLAYGYTF.